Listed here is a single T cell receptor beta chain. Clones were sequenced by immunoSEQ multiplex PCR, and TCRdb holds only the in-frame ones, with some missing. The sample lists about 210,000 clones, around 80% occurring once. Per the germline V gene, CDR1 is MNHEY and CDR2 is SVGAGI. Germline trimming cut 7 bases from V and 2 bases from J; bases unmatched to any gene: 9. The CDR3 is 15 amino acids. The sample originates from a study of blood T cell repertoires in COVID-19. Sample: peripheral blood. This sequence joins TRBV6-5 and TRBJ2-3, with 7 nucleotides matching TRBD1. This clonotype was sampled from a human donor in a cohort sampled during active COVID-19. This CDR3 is CASIGYGQDTDTQYF. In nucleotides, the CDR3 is TGTGCCAGCATTGGGTATGGACAGGACACAGATACGCAGTATTTT.